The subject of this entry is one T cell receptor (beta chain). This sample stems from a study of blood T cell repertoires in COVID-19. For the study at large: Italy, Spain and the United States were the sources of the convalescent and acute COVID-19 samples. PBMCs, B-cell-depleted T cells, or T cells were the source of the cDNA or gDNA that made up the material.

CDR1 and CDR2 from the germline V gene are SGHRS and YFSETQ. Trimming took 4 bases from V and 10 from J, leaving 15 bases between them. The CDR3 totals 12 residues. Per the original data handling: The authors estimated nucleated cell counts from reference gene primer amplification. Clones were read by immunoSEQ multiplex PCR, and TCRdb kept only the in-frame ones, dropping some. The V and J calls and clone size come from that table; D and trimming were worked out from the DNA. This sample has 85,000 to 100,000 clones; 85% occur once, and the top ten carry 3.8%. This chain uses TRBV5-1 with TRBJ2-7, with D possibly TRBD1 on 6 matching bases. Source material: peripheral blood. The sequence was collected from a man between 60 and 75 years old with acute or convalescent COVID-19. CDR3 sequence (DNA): TGCGCCAGCAGCACGGGACAAAGCACACAGTACTTC. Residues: CASSTGQSTQYF. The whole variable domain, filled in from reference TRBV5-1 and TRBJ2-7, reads KAGVTQTPRYLIKTRGQQVTLSCSPISGHRSVSWYQQTPGQGLQFLFEYFSETQRNKGNFPGRFSGRQFSNSRSEMNVSTLELGDSALYLCASSTGQSTQYFGPGTRLTVT.